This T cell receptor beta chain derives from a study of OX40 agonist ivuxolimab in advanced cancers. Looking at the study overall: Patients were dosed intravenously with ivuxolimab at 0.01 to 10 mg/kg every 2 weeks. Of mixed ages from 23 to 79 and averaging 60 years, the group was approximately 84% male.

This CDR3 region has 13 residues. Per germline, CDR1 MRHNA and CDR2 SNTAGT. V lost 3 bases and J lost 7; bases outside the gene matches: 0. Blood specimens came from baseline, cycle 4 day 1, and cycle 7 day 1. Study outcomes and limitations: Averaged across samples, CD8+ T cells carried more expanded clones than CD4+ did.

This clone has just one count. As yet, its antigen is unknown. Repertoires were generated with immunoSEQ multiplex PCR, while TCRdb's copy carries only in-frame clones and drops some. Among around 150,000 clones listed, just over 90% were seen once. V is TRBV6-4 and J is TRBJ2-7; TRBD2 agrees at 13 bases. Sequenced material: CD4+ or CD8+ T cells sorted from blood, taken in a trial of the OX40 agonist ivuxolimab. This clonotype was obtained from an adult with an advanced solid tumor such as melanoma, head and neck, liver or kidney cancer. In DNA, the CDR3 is TGTGCCAGCAGTGAGACTAGCGGGAGGGAGCAGTACTTC. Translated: CASSETSGREQYF.